These 5 T cell receptor beta chains were sequenced from one sample in a study of cytomegalovirus exposure and HLA in healthy donors. The PCR used 60 Vbeta and 13 Jbeta primers. Generated by immunoSEQ multiplex PCR, the TCRdb table keeps only in-frame clones and is missing some. The sample has more than 100,000 clones, approximately 80% seen once; the top ten hold 1%. The specimen sequenced was PBMCs. Every receptor here comes from a man in his forties or fifties in good health and CMV-seronegative.

The chain uses TRBV30 and TRBJ2-6; D possibly corresponds to TRBD1 (5 bases). Germline-derived CDR1 and CDR2 are GTSNPN and SVGIG (reference sequence). CDR3 length: 15 amino acids. Trimming removed 3 bases at V and 7 bases at J, with 16 bases between. CDR3 loop: CAWRQETLGANVLTF. Written as DNA, the CDR3 is TGTGCCTGGAGACAGGAAACTCTGGGCGCCAACGTCCTGACTTTC.

CDR3 DNA: TGTGCCAGCTACCTGAGTGGGCTAGCGGGGACCTACAATGAGCAGTTCTTC. Residues: CASYLSGLAGTYNEQFF. The J gene is TRBJ2-1, the V gene TRBV7-9, with 9 bases matching TRBD2. J lost 2 bases, V lost 8 bases, and 13 bases had no gene match. The CDR3 sequence is 17 residues long. CDR1 is SEHNR, CDR2 FQNEAQ, per germline (reference sequence). The full variable domain, with the rest looked up from reference TRBV7-9 and TRBJ2-1, is DTGVSQNPRHKITKRGQNVTFRCDPISEHNRLYWYRQTLGQGPEFLTYFQNEAQLEKSRLLSDRFSAERPKGSFSTLEIQRTEQGDSAMYLCASYLSGLAGTYNEQFFGPGTRLTVL.

Here the CDR3 reads CASSPRTGPDYGYTF. CDR3 coding DNA: TGTGCCAGCAGTCCACGGACAGGCCCCGACTATGGCTACACCTTC. The chain is built from TRBV7-9 and TRBJ1-2, with 7 bases matching TRBD1. Germline V gene sequence: CDR1 SEHNR, CDR2 FQNEAQ (reference sequence). The junction had 10 bases not matched to a gene; V was cut back by 6 bases and J by 3 bases. This CDR3 has 15 residues.

V and J are TRBV4-2 and TRBJ1-1; D gene unclear. Per germline, CDR1 LGHNA and CDR2 YNFKEQ. The CDR3 has 15 residues. Between the trimmed V and J ends, which lost 0 bases and 2 bases, there was a span of 10 bases. CDR3 sequence (DNA): TGTGCCAGCAGCCAAGATTACGGGGTCAACACTGAAGCTTTCTTT. Protein sequence: CASSQDYGVNTEAFF.

V is TRBV5-1 and J is TRBJ1-1; perhaps TRBD1 as D (6 bases). V gave up 0 bases and J gave up 0 bases, with 15 bases separating them. The germline V gene encodes CDR1 SGHRS and CDR2 YFSETQ. The CDR3 consists of 17 residues. CDR3 nucleotide sequence: TGCGCCAGCAGCTTGGGCTTTCTGGGACAATTGAACACTGAAGCTTTCTTT. It is translated as CASSLGFLGQLNTEAFF. Drawing the rest from reference TRBV5-1 and TRBJ1-1, the complete variable domain is KAGVTQTPRYLIKTRGQQVTLSCSPISGHRSVSWYQQTPGQGLQFLFEYFSETQRNKGNFPGRFSGRQFSNSRSEMNVSTLELGDSALYLCASSLGFLGQLNTEAFFGQGTRLTVV.